Listed here are 5 T cell receptor beta chains from one sample, sequenced in a study of T cell responses to AZD1222 COVID-19 vaccine. TCRdb's table, derived via immunoSEQ multiplex PCR, lists solely in-frame clones and lacks some. This sample has roughly 120,000 clones, with 87% found just once. The sample consisted of peripheral blood, taken on day 0 of AZD1222 vaccination. These TCRs come from an adult in good health.

The V call is TRBV5-1, the J call TRBJ2-5, with D unresolved. V was pared by 3 bases and J by 1 base, with 10 bases between. Germline V CDR1 and CDR2: SGHRS, YFSETQ. The CDR3 spans 14 residues. CDR3 protein: CASSYGVIQETQYF. CDR3 DNA sequence: TGCGCCAGCAGCTATGGCGTGATCCAAGAGACCCAGTACTTC. Drawing the rest from reference TRBV5-1 and TRBJ2-5, the complete variable domain is KAGVTQTPRYLIKTRGQQVTLSCSPISGHRSVSWYQQTPGQGLQFLFEYFSETQRNKGNFPGRFSGRQFSNSRSEMNVSTLELGDSALYLCASSYGVIQETQYFGPGTRLLVL.

In this sample, this clone turned up once. The rearrangement joins TRBV28 to TRBJ2-3, with TRBD2 as a possible D gene (6 bases). The CDR3 consists of 13 residues. Trimming stripped 6 bases from V and 2 bases from J, with 9 bases between. Germline-derived CDR1 and CDR2 are MDHEN and SYDVKM. The CDR3 region has the DNA TGTGCCAGCAGGCGGGACGTCACAGATACGCAGTATTTT. Protein: CASRRDVTDTQYF.

The CDR3 bases are TGTGCCAGCAGTGAAAACAGGGGGGACACTGAAGCTTTCTTT. This encodes CASSENRGDTEAFF. The chain has TRBV2 and TRBJ1-1, with 8 positions matching TRBD1. The CDR3 loop spans 14 amino acids. Germline V gives CDR1 SNHLY, CDR2 FYNNEI. With V trimmed by 2 bases and J by 3 bases, 2 bases remained unmatched.

J is TRBJ2-5 and V is TRBV19; D gene unclear. The CDR3 runs to 13 residues. Germline-derived CDR1 and CDR2 are LNHDA and SQIVND (reference sequence). V shed 8 bases and J shed 8 bases, with 18 bases lying between them. The CDR3 spells CASSSGTTVTQYF. The CDR3 DNA reads as TGTGCCAGTTCGTCCGGAACAACAGTTACCCAGTACTTC.

The genes are TRBV20-1 and TRBJ1-3, with D perhaps matching TRBD1 (6 bases). V gave up 3 bases and J gave up 10 bases, with 13 bases separating them. Germline lookup yields CDR1 DFQATT and CDR2 SNEGSKA (reference sequence). This CDR3 is built from 12 residues. The CDR3 here is CSASRARGTIYF. The CDR3 nucleotides read TGCAGTGCTAGTCGGGCCAGGGGTACCATATATTTT.